This T cell receptor (beta chain) was found in a study of T cell repertoires in cytomegalovirus infection. In the study overall: Indications came from public TCR beta signatures; they pointed to CMV infection and to a matching HLA type.

A word on this clonotype: What it binds is unknown.

TCRdb re-called the reads through MiXCR, storing one row per CDR3 protein. The sample shows some 920,000 distinct CDR3 sequences, less than 40% of them seen only once. The germline V gene encodes CDR1 MNHEY and CDR2 SVGAGI. With 1 base removed from V and 9 bases from J, the gap between germline ends came to 10 bases. The CDR3 totals 13 residues. Sequencing used cultured CD8+ T cells from PBMCs, obtained from culture after CMV antigen stimulation. The sequence came from a human donor in good health (CMV status not recorded). Some clones in this sample may be carry-over from other donors' samples. The rearrangement joins TRBV6-5 to TRBJ2-1; TRBD2 is a possible D gene (6 bases). CDR3 region: CASSYLEGLEQFF. The DNA for the CDR3 is TGTGCCAGCAGTTACTTAGAGGGACTTGAGCAGTTCTTC.